The following is a TCR beta chain sequence with its context. The data were taken from a study of blood T cell repertoires in COVID-19. About the study: Collection of acute and convalescent COVID-19 samples took place in the United States, Italy and Spain. Sources were T cells, B-cell-depleted T cells, or PBMCs; the material itself was cDNA or gDNA.

Per the original data handling: Amplification with reference gene primers provided the estimates of nucleated cell counts. The method was immunoSEQ multiplex PCR; TCRdb's version includes in-frame clones alone and lacks a portion of them. V, J and clone size are taken as reported in that table, and D and trimming were inferred from the DNA itself. The table lists tens of thousands of clones, 70% to 90% of them singletons. With 12 bases clipped from V and 5 bases from J, the junction kept 10 bases outside the gene matches. Germline CDR1 reads KGHDR; CDR2 reads SFDVKD. CDR3 length equals 15 residues. The sample consisted of peripheral blood. The gene calls are TRBV24-1 and TRBJ2-2; 11 nucleotides align to TRBD1. The source is a human donor in a cohort sampled during active COVID-19. The CDR3 loop reads CAATKGTGGTGELFF. The CDR3 region has the DNA TGTGCCGCGACCAAGGGGACAGGGGGGACCGGGGAGCTGTTTTTT.